Described below is a single TCR beta chain sequence and its context. Germline CDR1 reads MDHEN; CDR2 reads SYDVKM. The CDR3 contains 13 residues. Trimming removed 2 bases from V and 7 bases from J, with 11 bases in between. Generated by immunoSEQ multiplex PCR, the TCRdb table keeps only in-frame clones and is missing some. Here the sample spans about 140,000 clones, roughly 76% being singletons. This entry comes from a study of blood T cell repertoires in COVID-19. Study as a whole: Samples of COVID-19 (acute and convalescent) were obtained from the United States, Italy and Spain. Sources were T cells, B-cell-depleted T cells, or PBMCs; the material itself was cDNA or gDNA.

This chain links TRBV28 with TRBJ1-1, with D perhaps matching TRBD1 (5 bases). This receptor was obtained from a woman aged 45-65 years with active or convalescent COVID-19. Sample: peripheral blood. CDR3 amino acids: CASSLMGRGEAFF. As DNA, the CDR3 is TGTGCCAGCAGTTTAATGGGTAGGGGTGAAGCTTTCTTT.